This is a list of T cell receptor beta chains from one sample in a study of cytomegalovirus exposure and HLA in healthy donors. The method was immunoSEQ multiplex PCR; TCRdb's version includes in-frame clones alone and lacks a portion of them. The ten most abundant clones cover less than 2.5% of a sample with about 48,000 clones. Sequenced material: PBMCs. These receptors were taken from a middle-aged woman in good health and CMV-seronegative. CDR3s include the opening cysteine and the closing phenylalanine or tryptophan. D genes are given only for firm matches. Some rows mark clone size as missing; the rest say once, few, many or name a class of expanded clone.

>TRBD1|medium-sized|TRBJ1-2|TRBV7-9
CASSVGQDGYTF
TGTGCCAGCAGCGTGGGACAGGATGGCTACACCTTC
>TRBD1|NA|TRBJ1-1|TRBV5-4
CASRPTGGYTEAFF
TGTGCCAGCAGGCCCACAGGGGGGTACACTGAAGCTTTCTTT
>NA|NA|TRBJ2-2|TRBV29-1
CSVDGTNTGELFF
TGCAGCGTTGACGGGACGAACACCGGGGAGCTGTTTTTT
>NA|NA|TRBJ1-2|TRBV6-5
CASSYGGIAGGYTF
TGTGCCAGCAGTTACGGGGGGATCGCAGGTGGCTACACCTTC
>TRBD2|NA|TRBJ2-5|TRBV5-1
CASSGGLAGKQETQYF
TGCGCCAGCAGCGGCGGACTAGCGGGGAAACAAGAGACCCAGTACTTC
>NA|NA|TRBJ1-2|TRBV7-9
CASSLGGGGELYGYTF
TGTGCCAGCAGCTTAGGTGGAGGGGGGGAACTATATGGCTACACCTTC
>TRBD1|NA|TRBJ2-5|TRBV9
CASSSRTGRETQYF
TGTGCCAGCAGCTCTCGGACAGGGAGAGAGACCCAGTACTTC
>TRBD1|NA|TRBJ2-1|TRBV6-5
CASSYRQGDEQFF
TGTGCCAGCAGTTATAGACAGGGGGATGAGCAGTTCTTC
>NA|NA|TRBJ1-2|TRBV11-3
CASSPRWGVSYGYTF
TGTGCCAGCAGCCCGCGATGGGGAGTGAGCTATGGCTACACCTTC
>NA|NA|TRBJ2-2|TRBV18
CASSPREGNTGELFF
TGTGCCAGCTCTCCCCGGGAAGGGAACACCGGGGAGCTGTTTTTT
>NA|NA|TRBJ2-7|TRBV6-1
CASSEQDYEQYF
TGTGCCAGCAGTGAACAGGACTACGAGCAGTACTTC
>NA|NA|TRBJ1-3|TRBV19
CASSRTSSEAGNTIYF
TGTGCCAGTAGTAGGACATCATCAGAAGCAGGAAACACCATATATTTT
>TRBD1|NA|TRBJ2-7|TRBV11-2
CASSSRDRGPRWAYEQYF
TGTGCCAGCAGCTCGCGGGACAGGGGGCCTCGATGGGCCTACGAGCAGTACTTC
>TRBD1|NA|TRBJ1-2|TRBV5-1
CASSFGTGASGYTF
TGCGCCAGCAGCTTCGGGACAGGGGCGAGTGGCTACACCTTC
>NA|NA|TRBJ2-7|TRBV12-5
CASGLISGLSHEQYF
TGTGCTAGTGGTTTGATATCCGGACTCTCCCACGAGCAGTACTTC
>NA|NA|TRBJ1-1|TRBV11-3
CASSSTGGSGTEAFF
TGTGCCAGCAGCTCCACGGGAGGAAGCGGTACTGAAGCTTTCTTT
>TRBD1|NA|TRBJ1-1|TRBV5-1
CASSLGDSRSEAFF
TGCGCCAGCAGTTTGGGGGACAGTCGAAGTGAAGCTTTCTTT
>TRBD2|NA|TRBJ2-1|TRBV9
CASSPHERGASNEQFF
TGTGCCAGCAGCCCCCATGAGCGGGGGGCTTCCAATGAGCAGTTCTTC
>NA|NA|TRBJ2-7|TRBV5-1
CASSPWPHSYEQYF
TGCGCCAGCAGCCCCTGGCCTCACTCCTACGAGCAGTACTTC
>TRBD1|NA|TRBJ1-1|TRBV18
CASSSTGDTEAFF
TGTGCCAGCTCGTCCACAGGGGACACTGAAGCTTTCTTT
>NA|NA|TRBJ2-7|TRBV5-1
CASSLSDTAYEQYF
TGCGCCAGCAGCTTATCGGACACGGCCTACGAGCAGTACTTC
>NA|NA|TRBJ1-6|TRBV2
CASSAGENSPLHF
TGTGCCAGCAGTGCAGGGGAGAATTCACCCCTCCACTTT
>NA|NA|TRBJ1-4|TRBV2
CASRRGSATNEKLFF
TGTGCCAGCAGGCGGGGAAGTGCAACTAATGAAAAACTGTTTTTT
>TRBD2|NA|TRBJ2-1|TRBV29-1
CSGTSGGADNEQFF
TGCAGCGGAACTAGCGGGGGGGCCGACAATGAGCAGTTCTTC
>TRBD1|NA|TRBJ1-5|TRBV19
CASSRMTGHLSNQPQHF
TGTGCCAGTAGTCGGATGACAGGGCACCTTAGCAATCAGCCCCAGCATTTT
>NA|NA|TRBJ1-1|TRBV7-2
CASSTQGNTEAFF
TGTGCCAGCAGCACTCAGGGGAACACTGAAGCTTTCTTT
>NA|NA|TRBJ2-5|TRBV7-9
CASSLAASLETQYF
TGTGCCAGCAGCTTAGCGGCCAGTCTAGAGACCCAGTACTTC
>TRBD2|NA|TRBJ2-3|TRBV15
CATSRDERGASDTQYF
TGTGCCACCAGCAGAGACGAGCGGGGGGCATCAGATACGCAGTATTTT
>TRBD1|NA|TRBJ1-2|TRBV6-1
CASASGQGNYGYTF
TGTGCCAGCGCGTCGGGACAGGGGAACTATGGCTACACCTTC
>NA|NA|TRBJ2-1|TRBV30
CAWSGGTSYNEQFF
TGTGCCTGGAGTGGCGGGACCTCCTACAATGAGCAGTTCTTC
>TRBD1|NA|TRBJ1-3|TRBV7-9
CASSLPRDSSGNTIYF
TGTGCCAGCAGCCTCCCGAGGGACAGCTCTGGAAACACCATATATTTT
>TRBD1|NA|TRBJ2-5|TRBV19
CASSQRTGQETQYF
TGTGCCAGTAGTCAACGGACAGGGCAAGAGACCCAGTACTTC
>TRBD1|NA|TRBJ1-2|TRBV18
CASSPAGTGVHGYTF
TGTGCCAGCTCTCCGGCCGGGACAGGGGTTCATGGCTACACCTTC
>NA|medium-sized|TRBJ2-1|TRBV2
CASLDPLDDEQFF
TGTGCCAGCCTTGACCCACTAGACGATGAGCAGTTCTTC
>TRBD1|NA|TRBJ2-5|TRBV5-1
CASSLGQGETQYF
TGCGCCAGCAGCTTGGGACAGGGGGAGACCCAGTACTTC
>TRBD1|NA|TRBJ2-7|TRBV7-3
CASSFERGPYEQYF
TGTGCCAGCAGCTTCGAAAGGGGGCCCTACGAGCAGTACTTC
>TRBD2|NA|TRBJ2-5|TRBV10-3
CAISPGLAGAETQYF
TGTGCCATCAGTCCGGGACTAGCGGGAGCAGAGACCCAGTACTTC
>TRBD1|NA|TRBJ1-5|TRBV7-2
CASSVRGNQPQHF
TGTGCCAGCAGCGTCAGGGGGAATCAGCCCCAGCATTTT
>NA|NA|TRBJ1-4|TRBV5-1
CASSLAVEGKATNEKLFF
TGCGCCAGCAGCTTGGCCGTGGAGGGGAAGGCAACTAATGAAAAACTGTTTTTT
>TRBD1|NA|TRBJ1-5|TRBV18
CASSLGQGEDQPQHF
TGTGCCAGCTCGTTGGGACAGGGGGAAGATCAGCCCCAGCATTTT
>TRBD1|NA|TRBJ1-2|TRBV19
CASSAAGGGYGYTF
TGTGCCAGTAGTGCGGCAGGGGGCGGCTATGGCTACACCTTC
>TRBD1|NA|TRBJ2-5|TRBV5-1
CASSGRTGSETQYF
TGCGCCAGCAGCGGAAGGACAGGGTCGGAGACCCAGTACTTC
>TRBD1|NA|TRBJ1-2|TRBV2
CASSVEGTGALGYTF
TGTGCCAGCAGTGTCGAAGGGACAGGGGCGCTCGGCTACACCTTC
>NA|NA|TRBJ2-5|TRBV5-1
CASSLGLQHQETQYF
TGCGCCAGCAGCTTGGGACTACAACACCAAGAGACCCAGTACTTC
>TRBD1|NA|TRBJ1-1|TRBV2
CASSEYRGPVEAFF
TGTGCCAGCAGTGAGTACAGGGGGCCTGTTGAAGCTTTCTTT